These 29 T cell receptor beta chains share one sample of origin, sequenced in a study of blood T cell repertoires in COVID-19. The data were produced by immunoSEQ multiplex PCR, yet TCRdb's version contains in-frame clones alone and is incomplete. The table records around 250,000 clones, approximately 82% of them present only once. Sequenced material: peripheral blood. All receptors come from a man aged 35 to 55 with active or convalescent COVID-19.

Written as DNA, the CDR3 is TGTGCCAGCAGTGCAAGTAGCGGGGCTAGAATGAACACTGAAGCTTTCTTT. Translating gives CASSASSGARMNTEAFF. This chain uses TRBV6-1 with TRBJ1-1; D perhaps matches TRBD1 (5 bases). V was shortened by 4 bases and J by 0 bases, with 18 bases between the two germline ends. The CDR3 sequence is 17 residues long. CDR1 is MNHNS and CDR2 is SASEGT in the germline V gene.

This clone appeared a single time. The chain joins TRBV7-8 to TRBJ1-1; 7 bases line up with TRBD1. V gave up 3 bases and J gave up 1 base; unmatched junction bases: 8. Germline V gives CDR1 SGHVS, CDR2 FQNEAQ. The CDR3 consists of 16 residues. CDR3 in DNA: TGTGCCAGCAGCTTCGGGACAGCCCATGGGAACACTGAAGCTTTCTTT. This gives the protein CASSFGTAHGNTEAFF.

This chain links TRBV5-1 with TRBJ1-6; D might be TRBD1 (5 bases). Trimming took 4 bases from V and 3 from J, leaving 11 bases between them. This CDR3 region has 15 residues. Germline CDR1 and CDR2: SGHRS and YFSETQ. DNA for the CDR3: TGCGCCAGCAGCCCACAGGAGAACTATAATTCACCCCTCCACTTT. This gives the protein CASSPQENYNSPLHF.

This chain uses TRBV19 with TRBJ1-3; D unclear. This CDR3 has 15 amino acids. Per germline, CDR1 LNHDA and CDR2 SQIVND (reference sequence). V was cut by 3 bases and J by 3 bases, with 12 bases left in between. The CDR3 loop is CASSISIGVGNTIYF. The DNA for the CDR3 is TGTGCCAGTAGTATTTCTATCGGGGTTGGAAACACCATATATTTT.

The CDR3 region has the DNA TGTGCCTGGAGTGTCCCAGGGATTGGAAACACCATATATTTT. Translation: CAWSVPGIGNTIYF. This chain links TRBV30 with TRBJ1-3; D is possibly TRBD1 (5 bases). V lost 0 bases and J 3 bases, leaving 9 bases between the germline ends. The germline gives CDR1 GTSNPN, CDR2 SVGIG (reference sequence). The CDR3 loop spans 14 amino acids.

V gene TRBV7-2 combines with J gene TRBJ2-3; 8 nucleotides agree with TRBD2. CDR3 size: 14 residues. Losses at the gene ends were 5 bases for V and 7 bases for J; bases not matched to a gene: 8. The germline V gene encodes CDR1 SGHTA and CDR2 FQGNSA. The CDR3 reads CASSPRAGAHTQYF. The DNA for the CDR3 is TGTGCCAGCAGCCCCAGAGCGGGAGCGCATACGCAGTATTTT.

As regards this clone: Other nucleotide sequences in the sample specify the same CDR3. CDR3 region: CASSINRGDQPQHF. The CDR3, as DNA: TGTGCCAGTAGTATCAACAGGGGGGATCAGCCCCAGCATTTT. The chain employs TRBV19 and TRBJ1-5; 8 bases are shared with TRBD1. J gave up 5 bases and V 3 bases, and 3 bases lay outside the gene matches. This CDR3 has 14 residues. Germline-derived CDR1 and CDR2 are LNHDA and SQIVND (reference sequence).

This clone was seen a handful of times. J is TRBJ1-2 and V is TRBV29-1, with 8 bases matching TRBD1. The V gene end was trimmed by 3 bases and the J gene end by 7 bases; junction bases not matched to a gene: 10. Germline loops: CDR1 SQVTM, CDR2 ANQGSEA. The CDR3 totals 14 residues. The CDR3 region has the DNA TGCAGCGTTGAGGGGGGCCAGGGGGCGGCTGGCTACACCTTC. This translates into CSVEGGQGAAGYTF.

The rearrangement links TRBV10-3 to TRBJ2-1; maybe TRBD2 (5 bases). Trimming took off 4 bases at V and 5 bases at J, with 9 bases between the two ends. CDR3 length: 13 amino acids. Per the germline V gene, CDR1 is ENHRY and CDR2 is SYGVKD. CDR3 sequence (DNA): TGTGCCATCAGTGGAGGGCCAAACAATGAGCAGTTCTTC. Residues: CAISGGPNNEQFF.

The chain carries TRBV6-2 or TRBV6-3 and TRBJ1-2; D unresolved. The CDR3 contains 13 residues. The V end was cut by 0 bases, the J end by 5 bases, with 7 bases between. Germline assignment: CDR1 MNHEY and CDR2 SVGEGT. CDR3 sequence: CASSYSGGYGYTF. CDR3 DNA: TGTGCCAGCAGTTACTCTGGAGGGTATGGCTACACCTTC.

This clone has only one observation. This chain joins TRBV6-5 and TRBJ2-7, with 7 bases aligning to TRBD1. Germline values: CDR1 MNHEY, CDR2 SVGAGI. The CDR3 has 15 residues. V lost 4 bases to trimming and J lost 2 bases; unmatched junction nucleotides: 8. CDR3 coding DNA: TGTGCCAGCAGTTCGGCCAGGGGGACCCCCTACGAGCAGTACTTC. Translation gives CASSSARGTPYEQYF.

This chain uses TRBV3-1 (or the pseudogene TRBV3-2) with TRBJ1-2; perhaps TRBD1 as D (6 bases). Trimming removed 3 bases from V and 5 bases from J, with 13 bases in between. The germline V gene has CDR1 LGHDT and CDR2 YNNKEL (reference sequence). The CDR3 is made up of 14 amino acids. The CDR3 sequence is CASSHRDTSYGYTF. CDR3 nucleotide sequence: TGTGCCAGCAGCCATCGGGACACCTCTTATGGCTACACCTTC.

The chain carries TRBV7-8 and TRBJ2-1; the match to TRBD2 covers 9 bases. Germline CDR1 reads SGHVS; CDR2 reads FQNEAQ. The length of the CDR3 is 15 residues. Trimming at V came to 1 base and at J to 10 bases, leaving 8 bases not matched to a gene. The CDR3 protein is CASSLESAGGREQFF. Written as DNA, the CDR3 is TGTGCCAGCAGCTTAGAGTCGGCGGGGGGGCGGGAGCAGTTCTTC.

As DNA, the CDR3 is TGTGCCAGTAGTCTCCAGGGGGGTTTCACAGATACGCAGTATTTT. Translation: CASSLQGGFTDTQYF. The chain employs TRBV19 and TRBJ2-3; TRBD1 might be the D (7 bases). The CDR3 covers 15 residues. V was pared by 5 bases and J by 2 bases, with 14 bases between. Germline lookup yields CDR1 LNHDA and CDR2 SQIVND (reference sequence).

The chain uses TRBV11-2 and TRBJ2-1; the D is unclear. Trimming took 0 bases from V and 0 from J, leaving 12 bases between them. Germline CDR1 SGHAT, CDR2 FQNNGV. The CDR3 covers 17 residues. The CDR3 DNA is TGTGCCAGCAGCTTAGAATCTGGCGGAAGCTCCTACAATGAGCAGTTCTTC. It codes for CASSLESGGSSYNEQFF.

The V and J genes are TRBV3-1 (or the pseudogene TRBV3-2) and TRBJ2-7; 8 bases fit TRBD2. CDR1 and CDR2 from the germline V gene are LGHDT and YNNKEL (reference sequence). Unmatched junction bases numbered 2, after V lost 2 bases and J lost 5 bases. CDR3 size: 13 residues. CDR3 sequence: CASSQRTSNEQYF. CDR3 nucleotides: TGTGCCAGCAGCCAAAGGACTAGCAACGAGCAGTACTTC.

The chain carries TRBV24-1 and TRBJ2-1; 7 nucleotides line up with TRBD2. Germline CDR1 KGHDR, CDR2 SFDVKD. Trimming took 5 bases from V and 3 from J; bases not matched to a gene: 6. This CDR3 spans 15 amino acids. The CDR3: CATSGSTSIYNEQFF. DNA for the CDR3: TGTGCCACCAGTGGCTCGACTAGCATCTACAATGAGCAGTTCTTC.

This chain uses TRBV28 with TRBJ1-3, with TRBD1 as a possible D gene (6 bases). The length of the CDR3 is 15 residues. Trimming took 4 bases from V and 2 from J, leaving 12 bases between them. CDR1 MDHEN and CDR2 SYDVKM come from the germline V gene. DNA for the CDR3: TGTGCCAGCAGTTCCGGGACATTAGCTGGAAACACCATATATTTT. The encoded protein is CASSSGTLAGNTIYF.

Regarding this clone: The sample carries other DNA sequences with the same CDR3. This rearrangement joins TRBV6-4 to TRBJ2-2; D ambiguous. Germline V gene sequence: CDR1 MRHNA, CDR2 SNTAGT. Trimming took off 6 bases at V and 2 bases at J, with 10 bases between the two ends. This CDR3 is built from 14 residues. The CDR3 reads CASREVGNTGELFF. The DNA for the CDR3 is TGTGCCAGCAGAGAGGTTGGTAACACCGGGGAGCTGTTTTTT.

The chain is built from TRBV12-3 or TRBV12-4 and TRBJ1-1; D uncertain. V dropped 7 bases and J dropped 7 bases, with 13 bases sitting between them. The CDR3 extends over 12 amino acids. CDR3 residues: CASTTNGLEAFF. Written as DNA, the CDR3 is TGTGCCAGCACTACTAATGGCCTTGAAGCTTTCTTT.

The rearrangement links TRBV9 to TRBJ2-1; 9 bases align to TRBD2. V lost 2 bases and J lost 0; bases outside the gene matches: 3. This CDR3 spans 16 amino acids. Germline lookup yields CDR1 SGDLS and CDR2 YYNGEE. As DNA, the CDR3 is TGTGCCAGCAGCGTCGTTAGCGGGAGCTCCTACAATGAGCAGTTCTTC. Amino acids: CASSVVSGSSYNEQFF.

The genes are TRBV6-5 and TRBJ2-7; 7 nucleotides align to TRBD1. This CDR3 region has 13 residues. CDR1 and CDR2 from the germline V gene are MNHEY and SVGAGI. The J segment lost 6 bases and the V segment lost 11 bases, leaving 13 bases of the junction unmatched. The CDR3 sequence is CAAKDRQAGEQYF. DNA of the CDR3: TGTGCCGCCAAGGACAGGCAAGCAGGCGAGCAGTACTTC.

The table lists this clone with a few counts. The junction and the germline gene differ at one end; a read error may be behind it. The J gene is TRBJ2-5, the V gene TRBV7-7; TRBD2 matches 14 bases. CDR1 is SSHAT, CDR2 FNYEAQ, per germline (reference sequence). This CDR3 is built from 15 residues. The CDR3 sequence: CASSLGTSGSEGQYF. CDR3 sequence (DNA): TGTGCTAGCAGCTTAGGGACTAGCGGGAGTGAAGGCCAGTACTTC.

This chain connects TRBV19 to TRBJ1-1; D is uncertain. Trimming left V 5 bases short and J 0 bases short, with 7 bases between. Germline CDR1 is LNHDA and CDR2 is SQIVND (reference sequence). The CDR3 is 13 residues long. Here the CDR3 reads CASSRHLNTEAFF. Written as DNA, the CDR3 is TGTGCCAGTAGTCGACACCTGAACACTGAAGCTTTCTTT.

The rearrangement uses TRBV27 and TRBJ2-7, with D perhaps TRBD2 (5 bases). The V end was cut by 6 bases, the J end by 3 bases, with 27 bases between. Germline CDR1 reads MNHEY; CDR2 reads SMNVEV (reference sequence). CDR3 size: 18 residues. CDR3: CASSDEPVDGQADYEQYF. Written as DNA, the CDR3 is TGTGCCAGCAGCGACGAGCCGGTTGACGGCCAAGCGGACTACGAGCAGTACTTC.

The table lists this clone with a few counts. This chain joins TRBV5-5 and TRBJ1-2; 9 nucleotides agree with TRBD1. Trimming at V came to 4 bases and at J to 5 bases, leaving 9 bases not matched to a gene. CDR3 length: 15 residues. CDR1 and CDR2 (germline): SGHKS, YYEKEE (reference sequence). In DNA, the CDR3 is TGTGCCAGCAGCAAAACAGGGGGCGAATATTATGGCTACACCTTC. Translating gives CASSKTGGEYYGYTF.

The chain carries TRBV6-1 and TRBJ1-6; 9 positions agree with TRBD1. The CDR3 length is 15 residues. Germline assignment: CDR1 MNHNS and CDR2 SASEGT. V was pared by 3 bases and J by 6 bases, with 3 bases of the junction left unmatched. CDR3 residues: CASSDGQGSNSPLHF. CDR3 sequence (DNA): TGTGCCAGCAGTGACGGACAGGGGTCTAATTCACCCCTCCACTTT.

The chain carries TRBV7-6 and TRBJ2-3; weak D call: TRBD2 (5 bases). V lost 2 bases and J lost 3, with 12 bases in between. The CDR3 is 15 amino acids. Germline loops: CDR1 SGHVS, CDR2 FNYEAQ. The chain's CDR3 is CASSLMEVSTDTQYF. The CDR3 coding sequence is TGTGCCAGCAGCTTAATGGAGGTCTCAACAGATACGCAGTATTTT.

This chain connects TRBV5-1 to TRBJ1-1, with 11 bases aligning to TRBD1. This CDR3 is 16 amino acids long. Germline trimming cut 4 bases from V and 11 bases from J; bases unmatched to any gene: 16. The germline gives CDR1 SGHRS, CDR2 YFSETQ. CDR3 nucleotide sequence: TGCGCCAGCAGCAACACACGGACAGGGGGCCGTTTGGGCGCTTTCTTT. Encoded protein: CASSNTRTGGRLGAFF.